The TCR beta chain under discussion was sequenced for a study of T cell changes during pregnancy in multiple sclerosis. The germline V and J ends were trimmed by 5 bases and 1 base, with 11 bases remaining between them. Per germline, CDR1 MNHNY and CDR2 SVGAGI (reference sequence). The length of the CDR3 is 14 residues. Generated by immunoSEQ multiplex PCR, the TCRdb table keeps only in-frame clones and is missing some. This table has tens of thousands of clones, 91% appearing once. Sample: peripheral blood, taken in the second trimester of pregnancy. The receptor was isolated from a female donor with multiple sclerosis, enrolled in a pregnancy study. V usage is TRBV6-6 and J usage is TRBJ2-5; weak D call: TRBD1 (6 bases). The CDR3: CASSKTGSQETQYF. In DNA form, the CDR3 reads TGTGCCAGCAGTAAGACAGGTTCCCAAGAGACCCAGTACTTC.